Listed below are T cell receptor beta chains from one sample, sequenced in a study of CD8 T cells in Susac syndrome. TCRdb fed the immunoSEQ multiplex PCR reads into MiXCR, producing one record per CDR3 protein. The sample yields roughly 130,000 distinct CDR3 sequences, 96% seen once. Material for sequencing was CD4+ T cells from PBMCs. Receptor source: a human donor with Susac syndrome. The CDR3 runs from the conserved cysteine through the conserved F or W. Fields, in order: clone size, V gene, D gene, J gene, CDR3 DNA, CDR3 protein. The D gene is left open where the match is weak. Size values are once, few and many counts, or a class for expanded clones, and some rows have none.

clone size: .; V gene: TRBV9; D gene: .; J gene: TRBJ2-7; CDR3 DNA: TGTGCCAGCAGCGTAGGGCCTATCTACGAGCAGTACTTC; CDR3 protein: CASSVGPIYEQYF
clone size: .; V gene: TRBV28; D gene: .; J gene: TRBJ1-1; CDR3 DNA: TGTGCCAGCAGTTTGAACGTCAAGAAAAGCGCTTTCTTT; CDR3 protein: CASSLNVKKSAFF
clone size: .; V gene: TRBV29-1; D gene: .; J gene: TRBJ2-1; CDR3 DNA: TGCAGCGGGGGGAATCGGGAGCAGTTCTTC; CDR3 protein: CSGGNREQFF
clone size: .; V gene: TRBV5-1; D gene: .; J gene: TRBJ2-5; CDR3 DNA: TGCGCCAGCAGCTTGGGGTACAGGGAGGAGACCCAGTACTTC; CDR3 protein: CASSLGYREETQYF
clone size: .; V gene: TRBV9; D gene: TRBD1; J gene: TRBJ2-3; CDR3 DNA: TGTGCCAGCAGCGTCGCAAGTATCCCCGGGTACCACAGGGGTTGGACAGATACGCAGTATTTT; CDR3 protein: CASSVASIPGYHRGWTDTQYF
clone size: once; V gene: TRBV19; D gene: .; J gene: TRBJ2-1; CDR3 DNA: TGTGCCAGTAGTAATCGTCGAGGGAGTAAGTTCTTC; CDR3 protein: CASSNRRGSKFF
clone size: .; V gene: TRBV5-1; D gene: TRBD1; J gene: TRBJ1-2; CDR3 DNA: TGCGCCAGCAGCGCCGTCGGACAGGCCTTGCGAGACGGCTACACCTTC; CDR3 protein: CASSAVGQALRDGYTF
clone size: .; V gene: TRBV12-3/TRBV12-4; D gene: TRBD2; J gene: TRBJ2-5; CDR3 DNA: TGTGCCAGCAGTTCCCCGGGACTAGCGGGAGGGCCGGGGACCCAGTACTTC; CDR3 protein: CASSSPGLAGGPGTQYF
clone size: .; V gene: TRBV20-1; D gene: TRBD2; J gene: TRBJ2-7; CDR3 DNA: TGCAGTGCTCCGGGACTAGCGGGAGGGCCCACCCGCTACGAGCAGTACTTC; CDR3 protein: CSAPGLAGGPTRYEQYF
clone size: .; V gene: TRBV29-1; D gene: TRBD2; J gene: TRBJ2-1; CDR3 DNA: TGCAGCGTTTCCCGGACTAGCGGGAGTTACAATGAGCAGTTCTTC; CDR3 protein: CSVSRTSGSYNEQFF
clone size: .; V gene: TRBV20-1; D gene: TRBD1; J gene: TRBJ1-1; CDR3 DNA: TGCAGTGCTCCGCAGGGGGCGAGGACTGAAGCTTTCTTT; CDR3 protein: CSAPQGARTEAFF
clone size: .; V gene: TRBV29-1; D gene: .; J gene: TRBJ2-7; CDR3 DNA: TGCAGCGTCCTCCGCTTAGTGGCGGGCCTCTACGAGCAGTACTTC; CDR3 protein: CSVLRLVAGLYEQYF
clone size: .; V gene: TRBV29-1; D gene: .; J gene: TRBJ1-4; CDR3 DNA: TGCAGCGTTGGGTCAACCGGTACGACCGAAAAACTGTTTTTT; CDR3 protein: CSVGSTGTTEKLFF
clone size: .; V gene: TRBV7-3; D gene: .; J gene: TRBJ2-3; CDR3 DNA: TGTGCCAGCAGCTTAACATCCCGGCAGGGTACGCAGTATTTT; CDR3 protein: CASSLTSRQGTQYF
clone size: .; V gene: TRBV14; D gene: TRBD1; J gene: TRBJ1-5; CDR3 DNA: TGTGCCAGCAGCCGGACAGGGGAGGCGCCCCAGCATTTT; CDR3 protein: CASSRTGEAPQHF
clone size: once; V gene: TRBV7-8; D gene: .; J gene: TRBJ1-5; CDR3 DNA: TGTGCCAGCAGCTTAGTTCGTAGCAATCAGCCCCAGCATTTT; CDR3 protein: CASSLVRSNQPQHF
clone size: .; V gene: TRBV6-1; D gene: .; J gene: TRBJ2-3; CDR3 DNA: TGTGCCAGCAGTGAAAGGGGGGAGCGACCTAGGGATACGCAGTATTTT; CDR3 protein: CASSERGERPRDTQYF
clone size: .; V gene: TRBV29-1; D gene: TRBD2; J gene: TRBJ2-5; CDR3 DNA: TGCAGCGTTCCCAAAGGACTAGCGCGAAAAGAGACCCAGTACTTC; CDR3 protein: CSVPKGLARKETQYF
clone size: .; V gene: TRBV4-2; D gene: .; J gene: TRBJ2-3; CDR3 DNA: TGTGCCAGCAGCCCGCTAAGGGGCGGGATTACCACAGATACGCAGTATTTT; CDR3 protein: CASSPLRGGITTDTQYF
clone size: .; V gene: TRBV4-2; D gene: .; J gene: TRBJ2-3; CDR3 DNA: TGTGCCAGCAGCCAAGAGGCTAACAGGGATACGCAGTATTTT; CDR3 protein: CASSQEANRDTQYF
clone size: .; V gene: TRBV6-2/TRBV6-3; D gene: TRBD2; J gene: TRBJ2-5; CDR3 DNA: TGTGCCAGCAGCTACCTCACCCGTCTAGCGGGAATCCAAGAGACCCAGTACTTC; CDR3 protein: CASSYLTRLAGIQETQYF
clone size: .; V gene: TRBV5-1; D gene: .; J gene: TRBJ2-2; CDR3 DNA: TGCGCCAGCAGCTTCCAGGGATCGGGAACCGGGGAGCTGTTTTTT; CDR3 protein: CASSFQGSGTGELFF
clone size: once; V gene: TRBV29-1; D gene: .; J gene: TRBJ2-3; CDR3 DNA: TGCAGCGTTGAGGGGGCCCCAGATACGCAGTATTTT; CDR3 protein: CSVEGAPDTQYF
clone size: once; V gene: TRBV15; D gene: .; J gene: TRBJ1-5; CDR3 DNA: TGTGCCACCAGCAGAGACTTACAGGGTACCCAGCATTTT; CDR3 protein: CATSRDLQGTQHF
clone size: .; V gene: TRBV19; D gene: TRBD2; J gene: TRBJ2-7; CDR3 DNA: TGTGCCAGTAAACGGCGGGAGGGCAGCTACGAGCAGTACTTC; CDR3 protein: CASKRREGSYEQYF
clone size: once; V gene: TRBV5-1; D gene: .; J gene: TRBJ2-5; CDR3 DNA: TGCGCCAGCAGCCACTCACTAGTCGCGCCAGGGGAGACCCAGTACTTC; CDR3 protein: CASSHSLVAPGETQYF
clone size: once; V gene: TRBV20-1; D gene: TRBD2; J gene: TRBJ2-7; CDR3 DNA: TGCAGTGCTAGGGGGACTAGCGGGACATTATCCTACGAGCAGTACTTC; CDR3 protein: CSARGTSGTLSYEQYF
clone size: .; V gene: TRBV3-1; D gene: TRBD1; J gene: TRBJ2-3; CDR3 DNA: TGTGCCAGCAGCCCCCGGGACAGACACACAGATACGCAGTATTTT; CDR3 protein: CASSPRDRHTDTQYF
clone size: once; V gene: TRBV21-1; D gene: .; J gene: TRBJ2-1; CDR3 DNA: TGTGCCATTTTCGACCCAACAGGTAGCTCCTACAATGAGCAGTTCTTC; CDR3 protein: CAIFDPTGSSYNEQFF
clone size: .; V gene: TRBV9; D gene: .; J gene: TRBJ1-2; CDR3 DNA: TGTGCCAGCAGCCGCAGAGGGAAGGATGGCTACACCTTC; CDR3 protein: CASSRRGKDGYTF
clone size: .; V gene: TRBV7-3; D gene: TRBD2; J gene: TRBJ2-3; CDR3 DNA: TGTGCCAGCAGCCCTAGCGGGGGAACAGATACGCAGTATTTT; CDR3 protein: CASSPSGGTDTQYF
clone size: .; V gene: TRBV29-1; D gene: .; J gene: TRBJ1-2; CDR3 DNA: TGCAGCGCCCGGGGGGCGGGGGACTATGGCTACACCTTC; CDR3 protein: CSARGAGDYGYTF
clone size: .; V gene: TRBV20-1; D gene: .; J gene: TRBJ2-1; CDR3 DNA: TGCAGTGCTGGTCATTTAAGGGGGAATGAGCAGTTCTTC; CDR3 protein: CSAGHLRGNEQFF
clone size: .; V gene: TRBV19; D gene: .; J gene: TRBJ1-2; CDR3 DNA: TGTGCCAGCGAGTGGGGTACTTCCTATGGCTACACCTTC; CDR3 protein: CASEWGTSYGYTF
clone size: .; V gene: TRBV28; D gene: TRBD2; J gene: TRBJ2-3; CDR3 DNA: TGTGCCAGCAGCTCTACCAGACTAGCGGGACGAATAGATACGCAGTATTTT; CDR3 protein: CASSSTRLAGRIDTQYF
clone size: .; V gene: TRBV4-3; D gene: .; J gene: TRBJ2-2; CDR3 DNA: TGCGCCAGCAGCCAAACACCAGGAGATGCCGGGGAGCTGTTTTTT; CDR3 protein: CASSQTPGDAGELFF
clone size: .; V gene: TRBV28; D gene: TRBD1; J gene: TRBJ1-2; CDR3 DNA: TGTGCCAGCAGTTTACGGGACAGGAGTATTGTACATGGCTACACCTTC; CDR3 protein: CASSLRDRSIVHGYTF
clone size: .; V gene: TRBV7-8; D gene: .; J gene: TRBJ2-1; CDR3 DNA: TGTGCCAGCAGGTCCACTAGTAACAATGAGCAGTTCTTC; CDR3 protein: CASRSTSNNEQFF
clone size: .; V gene: TRBV3-1; D gene: .; J gene: TRBJ2-7; CDR3 DNA: TGTGCCAGCAGCCAAGCCACAGGGCAGCACGAGCAGTACTTC; CDR3 protein: CASSQATGQHEQYF
clone size: once; V gene: TRBV29-1; D gene: .; J gene: TRBJ1-2; CDR3 DNA: TGCAGTCATGATGGCTACACCTTC; CDR3 protein: CSHDGYTF
clone size: .; V gene: TRBV14; D gene: TRBD2; J gene: TRBJ2-3; CDR3 DNA: TGTGCCAGCAGCCAATCCGGACTAGCGGGAGCGGGAGATACGCAGTATTTT; CDR3 protein: CASSQSGLAGAGDTQYF
clone size: .; V gene: TRBV24-1; D gene: .; J gene: TRBJ2-7; CDR3 DNA: TGTGCCACCAGTGACCGAGGACTCTACGAGCAGTACTTC; CDR3 protein: CATSDRGLYEQYF
clone size: .; V gene: TRBV7-2; D gene: TRBD2; J gene: TRBJ2-1; CDR3 DNA: TGTGCCAGCAGCTTAGGCGGGAGTCGGGATGAGCAGTTCTTC; CDR3 protein: CASSLGGSRDEQFF
clone size: .; V gene: TRBV9; D gene: .; J gene: TRBJ2-6; CDR3 DNA: TGTGCCAGCAGCTCCCATGTTGGGGGGGCAAGATCTGGGGCCAACGTCCTGACTTTC; CDR3 protein: CASSSHVGGARSGANVLTF
clone size: .; V gene: TRBV7-7; D gene: .; J gene: TRBJ2-1; CDR3 DNA: TGTGCTAGCAGCTTAAGTCTAGCGCGCCACAATGAGCAGTTCTTC; CDR3 protein: CASSLSLARHNEQFF
clone size: .; V gene: TRBV29-1; D gene: TRBD2; J gene: TRBJ2-1; CDR3 DNA: TGCAGCGTTGGGGGACTAGCGGGAGGGCAACCCGATGAGCAGTTCTTC; CDR3 protein: CSVGGLAGGQPDEQFF
clone size: .; V gene: TRBV20-1; D gene: .; J gene: TRBJ2-3; CDR3 DNA: TGCAGTGCCCCGACTAGCACAGATACGCAGTATTTT; CDR3 protein: CSAPTSTDTQYF
clone size: .; V gene: TRBV6-1; D gene: .; J gene: TRBJ1-5; CDR3 DNA: TGTGCCAGCAGTGGGACTCCGGTGGTTCCCCAGCATTTT; CDR3 protein: CASSGTPVVPQHF
clone size: once; V gene: TRBV11-2; D gene: .; J gene: TRBJ1-4; CDR3 DNA: TGTGCCAGCAGCAAAGTGACCGGGGGTACTGAAAAACTGTTTTTT; CDR3 protein: CASSKVTGGTEKLFF
clone size: .; V gene: TRBV3-1; D gene: TRBD1; J gene: TRBJ1-4; CDR3 DNA: TGTGCCAGCAGCCAAGAGACAGGGGAAGGTTCAACTAATGAAAAACTGTTTTTT; CDR3 protein: CASSQETGEGSTNEKLFF
clone size: .; V gene: TRBV4-2; D gene: .; J gene: TRBJ1-2; CDR3 DNA: TGTGCCAGCAGCCAAGATCTGGCAGGGGCGAACTATGGCTACACCTTC; CDR3 protein: CASSQDLAGANYGYTF
clone size: .; V gene: TRBV4-1; D gene: TRBD1; J gene: TRBJ1-1; CDR3 DNA: TGCGCCAGCAGCCAAGGAAGAGGGGGCCGAACTGAAGCTTTCTTT; CDR3 protein: CASSQGRGGRTEAFF
clone size: .; V gene: TRBV4-3; D gene: TRBD1; J gene: TRBJ2-7; CDR3 DNA: TGCGCCAGCAGCCAAGGGACAGGGAACTACGAGCAGTACTTC; CDR3 protein: CASSQGTGNYEQYF
clone size: .; V gene: TRBV12-3/TRBV12-4; D gene: .; J gene: TRBJ2-5; CDR3 DNA: TGTGCCAGCAGTTTAGAAACTGGCTCCCAAGAGACCCAGTACTTC; CDR3 protein: CASSLETGSQETQYF
clone size: .; V gene: TRBV3-1; D gene: TRBD1; J gene: TRBJ2-1; CDR3 DNA: TGTGCCAGCAGCCCCGGGACAGGGGATGAGCAGTTCTTC; CDR3 protein: CASSPGTGDEQFF